These T cell receptor beta chains were read from a single sample in a study of T cell changes during pregnancy in multiple sclerosis. Generated by immunoSEQ multiplex PCR, the TCRdb table keeps only in-frame clones and is missing some. Of approximately 79,000 clones in the sample, around 93% were seen once. Source: peripheral blood, taken in the second trimester of pregnancy. The receptors derive from a female donor in good health, enrolled as a control in a pregnancy study. Each CDR3 is given with its conserved first and last residue. Fields, in order: D gene, V gene, J gene, clone size, CDR3 protein, CDR3 DNA. A D gene is named only where the DNA matches it firmly. Only part of the rows carry a size: once, few, many, or a class if the clone is expanded.

TRBD2	TRBV11-3	TRBJ2-7	NA	CASSYSGTSGYEQYF	TGTGCCAGCAGCTATTCCGGGACTAGCGGGTACGAGCAGTACTTC
NA	TRBV11-3	TRBJ1-2	NA	CASSLGGNYGYTF	TGTGCCAGCAGCTTAGGCGGTAACTATGGCTACACCTTC
TRBD1	TRBV27	TRBJ2-7	NA	CASSRSPGGSYEQYF	TGTGCCAGCAGCAGATCACCAGGGGGATCCTACGAGCAGTACTTC
NA	TRBV9	TRBJ2-1	NA	CASSSRDTYNEQFF	TGTGCCAGCAGCTCCCGGGACACCTACAATGAGCAGTTCTTC
TRBD1	TRBV6-6	TRBJ2-7	NA	CASAGQGHEQYF	TGTGCCAGCGCCGGACAGGGCCACGAGCAGTACTTC
TRBD2	TRBV7-3	TRBJ2-5	NA	CASSLRTGGVETQYF	TGTGCCAGCAGCTTAAGAACGGGGGGAGTGGAGACCCAGTACTTC
NA	TRBV4-2	TRBJ1-6	NA	CASSQDLGRDSPLHF	TGTGCCAGCAGCCAAGATTTAGGTCGGGATTCACCCCTCCACTTT
NA	TRBV19	TRBJ1-6	NA	CASSIDLESPLHF	TGTGCCAGTAGTATAGATCTGGAGTCACCCCTCCACTTT
NA	TRBV30	TRBJ2-2	NA	CAWSGTGTGELFF	TGTGCCTGGAGTGGTACAGGGACCGGGGAGCTGTTTTTT
TRBD2	TRBV7-9	TRBJ2-3	NA	CASSHYFSGGSTDTQYF	TGTGCCAGCAGTCACTACTTTAGCGGGGGAAGCACAGATACGCAGTATTTT
TRBD1	TRBV7-9	TRBJ2-2	NA	CASSFTGDVGELFF	TGTGCCAGCAGCTTTACAGGGGATGTCGGGGAGCTGTTTTTT
NA	TRBV5-1	TRBJ2-5	NA	CASSQIQGGETQYF	TGCGCCAGCAGCCAAATTCAGGGTGGAGAGACCCAGTACTTC
TRBD1	TRBV5-6	TRBJ2-7	NA	CASSFLRGRRGEQYF	TGTGCCAGCAGCTTCCTCAGGGGGCGCAGGGGCGAGCAGTACTTC
NA	TRBV29-1	TRBJ1-1	NA	CSVVGTLLATEAFF	TGCAGCGTTGTCGGGACTCTGCTAGCCACTGAAGCTTTCTTT
TRBD2	TRBV7-7	TRBJ2-1	NA	CASSPVLGGGAGEQFF	TGTGCCAGCAGCCCCGTTCTCGGCGGGGGGGCAGGTGAGCAGTTCTTC
NA	TRBV18	TRBJ1-5	NA	CASSPGGNQPQHF	TGTGCCAGCTCACCGGGAGGCAATCAGCCCCAGCATTTT
TRBD1	TRBV10-3	TRBJ2-7	NA	CAIGRDRGYEQYF	TGTGCCATCGGGCGGGACAGGGGCTACGAGCAGTACTTC
NA	TRBV7-2	TRBJ1-2	NA	CASSNDGSYGYTF	TGTGCCAGCAGCAACGACGGGTCCTATGGCTACACCTTC
TRBD2	TRBV6-5	TRBJ2-7	NA	CASSRGGYYEQYF	TGTGCCAGCAGCCGGGGGGGGTACTACGAGCAGTACTTC
TRBD2	TRBV7-9	TRBJ2-7	NA	CASSSTSGPSYEQYF	TGTGCCAGCAGCTCGACTAGCGGGCCTTCCTACGAGCAGTACTTC
NA	TRBV11-2	TRBJ2-2	NA	CASSLIYEELFF	TGTGCCAGCAGCCTAATCTATGAGGAGCTGTTTTTT
TRBD2	TRBV11-2	TRBJ2-1	once	CASSLLSGGLYNEQFF	TGTGCCAGCAGCTTATTAAGCGGGGGACTTTACAATGAGCAGTTCTTC
TRBD1	TRBV5-4	TRBJ1-2	NA	CASSSTAGTGRYGYTF	TGTGCCAGCAGCTCAACAGCCGGGACAGGGCGCTATGGCTACACCTTC
NA	TRBV7-2	TRBJ1-2	NA	CASSLAAQGNYGYTF	TGTGCCAGCAGCTTAGCGGCACAGGGTAACTATGGCTACACCTTC
NA	TRBV6-1	TRBJ1-6	few	CASRTTAYNSPLHF	TGTGCCAGCAGGACAACAGCCTATAATTCACCCCTCCACTTT
TRBD1	TRBV19	TRBJ2-7	NA	CASSITSTGGTNEQYF	TGTGCCAGTAGTATAACCTCGACAGGGGGAACAAACGAGCAGTACTTC
TRBD1	TRBV19	TRBJ2-2	NA	CASSIDRGTGGPGELFF	TGTGCCAGTAGTATAGATCGGGGGACAGGGGGCCCCGGGGAGCTGTTTTTT
NA	TRBV29-1	TRBJ2-6	NA	CSAHSRGSGANVLTF	TGCAGCGCACACTCCAGGGGAAGTGGGGCCAACGTCCTGACTTTC
NA	TRBV7-2	TRBJ1-5	once	CASTLVVGTNQPQHF	TGTGCCAGCACCTTAGTGGTCGGGACAAATCAGCCCCAGCATTTT
NA	TRBV16	TRBJ2-1	NA	CASSQGQGSSSAKQFF	NA
TRBD2	TRBV27	TRBJ2-1	NA	CASSSTGGSYNEQFF	TGTGCCAGCAGTTCAACGGGGGGCTCCTACAATGAGCAGTTCTTC
TRBD2	TRBV7-3	TRBJ2-5	NA	CASSLSFNSGGLLRTQYF	TGTGCCAGCAGCTTAAGTTTCAATAGCGGGGGGCTCTTGCGGACCCAGTACTTC
NA	TRBV27	TRBJ2-7	NA	CASSLMGRGGAGEQYF	TGTGCCAGCAGTTTAATGGGTAGAGGGGGCGCGGGAGAGCAGTACTTC
NA	TRBV19	TRBJ1-2	NA	CASSMAAGDYGYTF	TGTGCCAGTAGTATGGCCGCAGGGGACTATGGCTACACCTTC
NA	TRBV27	TRBJ1-5	NA	CASSLGLRQPQHF	TGTGCCAGCAGTTTGGGACTCCGGCAGCCCCAGCATTTT
TRBD1	TRBV4-1	TRBJ2-3	NA	CASSPGPGTGGLDTQYF	TGCGCCAGCAGCCCAGGTCCCGGGACAGGGGGTTTAGATACGCAGTATTTT
TRBD1	TRBV5-5	TRBJ2-7	NA	CASSLVGTGNTYEQYF	TGTGCCAGCAGCCTGGTCGGGACAGGTAATACCTACGAGCAGTACTTC
NA	TRBV27	TRBJ2-3	NA	CASSLSQGTDTQYF	TGTGCCAGCAGTTTATCTCAGGGTACAGATACGCAGTATTTT
NA	TRBV9	TRBJ1-2	NA	CASSRDRFYGYTF	TGTGCCAGCAGCCGCGACAGATTCTATGGCTACACCTTC
NA	TRBV29-1	TRBJ2-7	NA	CSVETLGPRTYEQYF	TGCAGCGTTGAAACACTGGGTCCTAGAACCTACGAGCAGTACTTC
NA	TRBV4-3	TRBJ1-4	NA	CASSQSWMRANEKLFF	TGCGCCAGCAGCCAATCCTGGATGAGGGCTAATGAAAAACTGTTTTTT
NA	TRBV5-1	TRBJ1-3	NA	CASSLTVVSDTIYF	TGCGCCAGCAGCTTGACGGTCGTGAGCGACACCATATATTTT
TRBD2	TRBV4-2	TRBJ2-5	NA	CASSQEGGDQETQYF	TGTGCCAGCAGCCAAGAGGGGGGGGACCAAGAGACCCAGTACTTC
NA	TRBV7-3	TRBJ2-1	NA	CASVTGNEQFF	TGTGCCAGCGTCACAGGGAATGAGCAGTTCTTC
NA	TRBV27	TRBJ2-1	NA	CASSLPGVNEQFF	TGTGCCAGCAGTTTACCAGGGGTTAATGAGCAGTTCTTC
TRBD1	TRBV19	TRBJ1-1	NA	CASSSRQGNTEAFF	TGTGCCAGTAGTAGTAGACAGGGGAACACTGAAGCTTTCTTT
NA	TRBV7-6	TRBJ1-1	NA	CASSLDSAPGGRGFTEAFF	TGTGCCAGCAGCTTAGACTCAGCCCCCGGGGGGCGTGGGTTTACTGAAGCTTTCTTT
NA	TRBV5-6	TRBJ1-6	NA	CASSLAQGNSPLHF	TGTGCCAGCAGCTTGGCGCAGGGGAATTCACCCCTCCACTTT
NA	TRBV4-2	TRBJ1-2	NA	CASSQDGAALYGYTF	TGTGCCAGCAGCCAAGATGGGGCAGCCCTCTATGGCTACACCTTC
TRBD1	TRBV27	TRBJ1-4	NA	CASSPRTGWRSNEKLFF	TGTGCCAGCAGTCCCAGGACAGGGTGGAGGTCGAATGAAAAACTGTTTTTT
NA	TRBV27	TRBJ1-2	NA	CASSAVGYGYTF	TGTGCCAGCAGTGCGGTGGGCTATGGCTACACCTTC
TRBD1	TRBV6-1	TRBJ1-6	NA	CASSEGLNRGDSPLHF	TGTGCCAGCAGTGAAGGGTTAAACAGGGGTGATTCACCCCTCCACTTT
NA	TRBV13	TRBJ2-3	NA	CASSCVLRDSDYSTDTQYF	TGTGCCAGCAGCTGCGTCCTCCGGGACTCGGACTACAGCACAGATACGCAGTATTTT
TRBD1	TRBV6-5	TRBJ1-4	NA	CASSKDRGRVEKLFF	TGTGCCAGCAGTAAGGACAGGGGGCGCGTTGAAAAACTGTTTTTT
NA	TRBV18	TRBJ1-1	NA	CASSPPILGNTEAFF	TGTGCCAGCTCACCACCAATCCTCGGGAACACTGAAGCTTTCTTT
TRBD2	TRBV12-5	TRBJ2-7	NA	CASGSGGPGGTYEQYF	TGTGCTAGTGGTTCGGGGGGGCCCGGAGGGACCTACGAGCAGTACTTC
TRBD1	TRBV19	TRBJ2-5	once	CASRGTGAQETQYF	TGTGCCAGTAGGGGGACAGGGGCTCAGGAGACCCAGTACTTC
NA	TRBV7-2	TRBJ1-1	NA	CASSFSNLNTEAFF	TGTGCCAGCAGCTTTTCAAATTTGAACACTGAAGCTTTCTTT
NA	TRBV2	TRBJ2-3	NA	CASSVVVLTDTQYF	TGTGCCAGCAGTGTGGTAGTTTTAACAGATACGCAGTATTTT